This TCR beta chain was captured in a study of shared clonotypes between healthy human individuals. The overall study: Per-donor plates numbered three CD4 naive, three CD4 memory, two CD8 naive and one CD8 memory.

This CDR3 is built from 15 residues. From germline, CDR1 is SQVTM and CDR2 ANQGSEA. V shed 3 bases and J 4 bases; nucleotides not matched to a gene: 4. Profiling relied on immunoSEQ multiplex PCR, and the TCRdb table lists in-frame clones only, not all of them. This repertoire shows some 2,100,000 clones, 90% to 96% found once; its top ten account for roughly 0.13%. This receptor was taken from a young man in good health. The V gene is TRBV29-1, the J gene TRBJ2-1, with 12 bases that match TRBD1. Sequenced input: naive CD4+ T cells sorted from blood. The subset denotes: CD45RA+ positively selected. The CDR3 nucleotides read TGCAGCGTTGATGGGACAGGGGGCCTTTACAATGAGCAGTTCTTC. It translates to CSVDGTGGLYNEQFF.